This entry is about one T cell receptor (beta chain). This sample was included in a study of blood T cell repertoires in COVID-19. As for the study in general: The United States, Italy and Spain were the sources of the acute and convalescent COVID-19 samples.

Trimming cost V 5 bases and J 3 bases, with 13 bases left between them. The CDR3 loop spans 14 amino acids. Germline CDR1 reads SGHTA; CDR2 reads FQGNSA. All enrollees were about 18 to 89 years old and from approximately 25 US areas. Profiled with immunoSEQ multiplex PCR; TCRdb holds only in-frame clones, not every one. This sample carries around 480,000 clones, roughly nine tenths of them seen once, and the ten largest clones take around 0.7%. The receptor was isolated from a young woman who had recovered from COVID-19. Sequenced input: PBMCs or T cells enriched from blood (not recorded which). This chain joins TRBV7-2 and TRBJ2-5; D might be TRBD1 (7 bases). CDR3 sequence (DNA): TGTGCCAGCAGCCCGTCCAGGGGGGAAGAGACCCAGTACTTC. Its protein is CASSPSRGEETQYF.